Shown below are 9 T cell receptor beta chains from a single sample sequenced in a study of beta chain features in type 1 diabetes. General study results and limits: When Type 1 diabetes patients were examined, their TCRB CDR3s proved moderately but significantly shorter in all four CD4+ subsets.

The antigens these receptors bind are not known. Isolated RNA was reverse transcribed in full, so expressed TCRB transcripts were sequenced. The method was immunoSEQ multiplex PCR; TCRdb's version includes in-frame clones alone and lacks a portion of them. The repertoire holds around 250,000 clones, with roughly 21% as singletons. Sequencing used naive CD4+ T cells from blood. The receptor set was obtained from a woman in her thirties or forties with type 1 diabetes.

The chain links TRBV5-1 to TRBJ2-2, with a tentative D call TRBD2 (5 bases). CDR3 size: 15 residues. In germline, CDR1 is SGHRS, CDR2 YFSETQ. V was trimmed by 0 bases and J by 4 bases, leaving 10 bases between them. CDR3 DNA sequence: TGCGCCAGCAGCTTGGGGACTGAGGGCACCGGGGAGCTGTTTTTT. Protein sequence: CASSLGTEGTGELFF.

This clone was found a few times. The gene calls are TRBV14 and TRBJ2-3; TRBD1 matches 11 bases. J lost 5 bases, V lost 2 bases, and 6 bases had no gene match. CDR1 is SGHDN, CDR2 FVKESK, per germline. The CDR3 has 16 residues. Here the CDR3 DNA reads TGTGCCAGCAGCCAATCACTAGGGACAGGGGGAGATACGCAGTATTTT. Its translation: CASSQSLGTGGDTQYF. The full variable domain, with the rest looked up from reference TRBV14 and TRBJ2-3, is EAGVTQFPSHSVIEKGQTVTLRCDPISGHDNLYWYRRVMGKEIKFLLHFVKESKQDESGMPNNRFLAERTGGTYSTLKVQPAELEDSGVYFCASSQSLGTGGDTQYFGPGTRLTVL.

This clone turned up a few times. This rearrangement joins TRBV19 to TRBJ1-5; unclear D gene. The length of the CDR3 is 15 residues. The V gene's germline CDR1 is LNHDA and CDR2 SQIVND (reference sequence). V lost 1 base, J lost 4 bases, and 11 bases lay in between. As DNA, the CDR3 is TGTGCCAGTAGTATAGCGGCCGGCGGGAATCAGCCCCAGCATTTT. This sequence encodes CASSIAAGGNQPQHF.

This clone has more than one count but fewer than ten. This rearrangement joins TRBV7-2 to TRBJ2-1; 7 nucleotides align to TRBD2. Germline V CDR1 and CDR2: SGHTA, FQGNSA. V dropped 3 bases and J dropped 3; count of bases not matched to a gene: 8. CDR3 size: 16 residues. CDR3 nucleotides: TGTGCCAGCAGCTTGGGAAACCCGGGGGGCTACAATGAGCAGTTCTTC. It codes for CASSLGNPGGYNEQFF.

This clone was picked up a small number of times. The chain couples TRBV7-2 to TRBJ2-3; D may be TRBD1 (6 bases). The V end lost 7 bases, the J end lost 2 bases, and 13 bases lay between the germline ends. The CDR3 has 14 residues. Germline lookup yields CDR1 SGHTA and CDR2 FQGNSA. The CDR3 coding sequence is TGTGCCAGCACCTTGGGGGCGTACACAGATACGCAGTATTTT. This codes for CASTLGAYTDTQYF. The full variable domain, its missing parts supplied by reference TRBV7-2 and TRBJ2-3, is GAGVSQSPSNKVTEKGKDVELRCDPISGHTALYWYRQSLGQGLEFLIYFQGNSAPDKSGLPSDRFSAERTGGSVSTLTIQRTQQEDSAVYLCASTLGAYTDTQYFGPGTRLTVL.

The chain recombines TRBV28 with TRBJ2-7, with 7 nucleotides matching TRBD1. CDR3 length equals 15 residues. CDR1 and CDR2 (germline): MDHEN, SYDVKM. With V trimmed by 6 bases and J by 6 bases, 14 bases remained unmatched. For the CDR3, the DNA is TGTGCCAGCAGCTCGCCTTGGGAGACAGGGCGCGAGCAGTACTTC. Translated: CASSSPWETGREQYF. Full variable domain (remainder filled in from reference TRBV28 and TRBJ2-7): DVKVTQSSRYLVKRTGEKVFLECVQDMDHENMFWYRQDPGLGLRLIYFSYDVKMKEKGDIPEGYSVSREKKERFSLILESASTNQTSMYLCASSSPWETGREQYFGPGTRLTVT.

The chain links TRBV6-5 to TRBJ1-1; D is uncertain. The CDR3 loop spans 16 amino acids. Germline CDR1 and CDR2: MNHEY and SVGAGI. V was pared by 2 bases and J by 1 base, with 14 bases between. The CDR3 protein is CASSYTSRGPNTEAFF. CDR3 nucleotides: TGTGCCAGCAGTTACACCTCCCGGGGTCCGAACACTGAAGCTTTCTTT.

This clone showed up just a few times. This chain joins TRBV6-1 and TRBJ2-3; perhaps TRBD1 as D (5 bases). Germline V gene lookup returns CDR1 MNHNS and CDR2 SASEGT. V was clipped by 0 bases and J by 6 bases, with 7 bases between them. The CDR3 contains 13 residues. CDR3 in DNA: TGTGCCAGCAGTGAAGCAGGGGATGATACGCAGTATTTT. Protein product: CASSEAGDDTQYF.

This clone was observed a few times. This chain connects TRBV7-9 to TRBJ1-1; D gene ambiguous. The germline V gene encodes CDR1 SEHNR and CDR2 FQNEAQ (reference sequence). Trimming removed 5 bases at V and 3 bases at J, with 10 bases between. This CDR3 has 13 residues. The CDR3 DNA sequence: TGTGCCAGCAGCCGAGGGAGAGACACTGAAGCTTTCTTT. Encoded protein: CASSRGRDTEAFF.